This T cell receptor beta chain came from a study of shared clonotypes between healthy human individuals. Generated by immunoSEQ multiplex PCR, the TCRdb table keeps only in-frame clones and is missing some. The sample yields about a million clones, 77% seen once. Every contributor of samples was a Caucasian grown-up residing in Nashville, Tennessee. V was cut by 1 base and J by 1 base, with 11 bases left in between. The germline V gene encodes CDR1 SGHTA and CDR2 FQGTGA. The CDR3 contains 16 residues. Sequenced input: memory CD4+ T cells from PBMCs. Regarding subset: CD45RA-negative fraction. This clonotype was obtained from a man in his late teens or twenties in good health. Some clones in this sample may be carry-over from other donors' samples. The rearrangement joins TRBV7-3 to TRBJ2-4; D possibly uses TRBD1 or TRBD2 (5 bases each). CDR3 in amino acids: CASSLSGTLAKNIQYF. CDR3 sequence (DNA): TGTGCCAGCAGCTTAAGTGGGACGTTGGCCAAAAACATTCAGTACTTC. Full variable domain (outside the CDR3, taken from reference TRBV7-3 and TRBJ2-4): GAGVSQTPSNKVTEKGKYVELRCDPISGHTALYWYRQSLGQGPEFLIYFQGTGAADDSGLPNDRFFAVRPEGSVSTLKIQRTERGDSAVYLCASSLSGTLAKNIQYFGAGTRLSVL.